A single sample is the source of the 21 T cell receptor beta chains below, sequenced in a study of OX40 agonist ivuxolimab in advanced cancers. The method was immunoSEQ multiplex PCR; TCRdb's version includes in-frame clones alone and lacks a portion of them. The table includes 90,000 to 95,000 clones, around 87% detected once. This sample comprised CD4+ or CD8+ T cells sorted from blood, obtained in a trial of the OX40 agonist ivuxolimab. Source of these receptors: an adult with an advanced solid tumor such as melanoma, head and neck, liver or kidney cancer.

The chain recombines TRBV19 with TRBJ2-2; no clear D. Looked up from germline, CDR1 is LNHDA and CDR2 is SQIVND (reference sequence). V dropped 9 bases and J dropped 3 bases, with 14 bases sitting between them. The CDR3 contains 14 residues. The CDR3 DNA sequence: TGTGCCAGCAGGCTCTATTCTGACACCGGGGAGCTGTTTTTT. It is translated as CASRLYSDTGELFF. Using reference TRBV19 and TRBJ2-2 for the parts outside the CDR3, the full variable domain is DGGITQSPKYLFRKEGQNVTLSCEQNLNHDAMYWYRQDPGQGLRLIYYSQIVNDFQKGDIAEGYSVSREKKESFPLTVTSAQKNPTAFYLCASRLYSDTGELFFGEGSRLTVL.

The rearrangement joins TRBV30 to TRBJ2-3; the D is unclear. Trimming cost V 1 base and J 7 bases, with 6 bases left between them. Germline CDR1 reads GTSNPN; CDR2 reads SVGIG (reference sequence). The CDR3 has 11 residues. The CDR3 DNA reads as TGTGCCTGGAGTGCCGGCCATACGCAGTATTTT. Translation: CAWSAGHTQYF.

The V gene is TRBV18, the J gene TRBJ2-1; possible D gene TRBD2, 6 bases. This CDR3 contains 16 residues. Germline lookup yields CDR1 KGHSH and CDR2 LQKENI. The V and J ends lost 2 bases and 0 bases respectively, with 11 bases between them. The CDR3 sequence: CASSPYAGTSYNEQFF. DNA of the CDR3: TGTGCCAGCTCACCATATGCGGGAACCTCCTACAATGAGCAGTTCTTC. Complete variable domain (other parts from reference TRBV18 and TRBJ2-1): NAGVMQNPRHLVRRRGQEARLRCSPMKGHSHVYWYRQLPEEGLKFMVYLQKENIIDESGMPKERFSAEFPKEGPSILRIQQVVRGDSAAYFCASSPYAGTSYNEQFFGPGTRLTVL.

The chain uses TRBV19 and TRBJ2-3; no clear D gene. Germline V gene data show CDR1 as LNHDA and CDR2 as SQIVND (reference sequence). V gave up 6 bases and J gave up 1 base, with 11 bases separating them. This CDR3 has 14 amino acids. CDR3 amino acids: CASRMAARTDTQYF. CDR3 DNA sequence: TGTGCCAGTAGAATGGCAGCTCGCACAGATACGCAGTATTTT.

This clone was counted only a few times. The chain uses TRBV5-4 and TRBJ2-7; 16 nucleotides agree with TRBD2. The CDR3 covers 16 residues. Germline assignment: CDR1 SGHNT and CDR2 YYREEE (reference sequence). The CDR3 region is CASRLGLAGGWYEQYV. The CDR3 region has the DNA TGTGCCAGCAGATTGGGACTAGCGGGAGGGTGGTACGAGCAGTACGTC.

The CDR3 is CASSLDGSSTDTQYF. The CDR3 coding sequence is TGTGCCAGCAGCTTGGACGGATCTAGCACAGATACGCAGTATTTT. The V call is TRBV5-5, the J call TRBJ2-3; no clear D. The CDR3 sequence is 15 residues long. V was cut by 0 bases and J by 0 bases, with 8 bases left in between. Germline CDR1 reads SGHKS; CDR2 reads YYEKEE (reference sequence).

This sequence joins TRBV19 and TRBJ1-2; the D is unclear. The germline CDR1 and CDR2 sequences are LNHDA and SQIVND (reference sequence). The CDR3 totals 13 residues. The V end was cut by 8 bases, the J end by 2 bases, with 12 bases between. The CDR3 DNA is TGTGCCAGTCAGCGTGGCATCAACTATGGCTACACCTTC. This translates into CASQRGINYGYTF.

The chain has TRBV19 and TRBJ1-5; 8 bases fit TRBD1. J was trimmed by 6 bases and V by 10 bases; bases with no gene match: 11. The CDR3 has 14 amino acids. Germline loops: CDR1 LNHDA, CDR2 SQIVND (reference sequence). This CDR3 reads CATGQGGWSQPQHF. The CDR3, as DNA: TGTGCCACCGGACAGGGAGGATGGAGTCAGCCCCAGCATTTT.

This sequence joins TRBV28 and TRBJ2-1; 8 nucleotides line up with TRBD2. Unmatched junction bases numbered 12, after V lost 3 bases and J lost 8 bases. The germline CDR1 and CDR2 sequences are MDHEN and SYDVKM. The CDR3 is 16 amino acids. CDR3 DNA: TGTGCCAGCAGTTTGTTGCCGGGACTAGATTATGATGAGCAGTTCTTC. It is translated as CASSLLPGLDYDEQFF. The full variable domain, rest sourced from reference TRBV28 and TRBJ2-1, is DVKVTQSSRYLVKRTGEKVFLECVQDMDHENMFWYRQDPGLGLRLIYFSYDVKMKEKGDIPEGYSVSREKKERFSLILESASTNQTSMYLCASSLLPGLDYDEQFFGPGTRLTVL.

This CDR3 is CAGEGRHQETQYF. CDR3 in DNA: TGTGCCGGGGAAGGGCGGCACCAAGAGACCCAGTACTTC. The chain carries TRBV6-1 and TRBJ2-5; D gene unclear. The V and J ends lost 11 bases and 0 bases respectively, with 13 bases between them. Germline V gene lookup returns CDR1 MNHNS and CDR2 SASEGT. This CDR3 has 13 residues.

This clone was counted between two and nine times. The V call is TRBV7-9, the J call TRBJ1-5; D may be TRBD1 (5 bases). This CDR3 has 13 amino acids. Germline loops: CDR1 SEHNR, CDR2 FQNEAQ (reference sequence). The V end lost 5 bases, the J end lost 7 bases, and 12 bases lay between the germline ends. The CDR3, as DNA: TGTGCCAGCAGCACCCTCAGGGACCAGCCCCAGCATTTT. As protein: CASSTLRDQPQHF.

This chain links TRBV6-5 with TRBJ1-3; D might be TRBD1 (5 bases). From germline, CDR1 is MNHEY and CDR2 SVGAGI. The CDR3 contains 14 residues. Trimming cost V 5 bases and J 0 bases, with 8 bases left between them. The CDR3 nucleotides are TGTGCCAGCAGTCAGGGACGCTCTGGAAACACCATATATTTT. It codes for CASSQGRSGNTIYF.

The chain couples TRBV7-9 to TRBJ2-3; TRBD2 aligns across 8 bases. V gave up 5 bases and J gave up 1 base; unmatched junction bases: 8. Germline CDR1 SEHNR, CDR2 FQNEAQ (reference sequence). The CDR3 is 16 residues long. The CDR3 region is CASSRFGLAGTDTQYF. CDR3 nucleotides: TGTGCCAGCAGCCGATTTGGACTAGCCGGCACAGATACGCAGTATTTT.

This CDR3 is CASSVQIMNTDTQYF. The DNA for the CDR3 is TGTGCCAGCAGCGTCCAGATAATGAACACAGATACGCAGTATTTT. This chain links TRBV9 with TRBJ2-3; D is unresolved. V shed 2 bases and J shed 2 bases, with 12 bases lying between them. This CDR3 spans 15 amino acids. Germline values: CDR1 SGDLS, CDR2 YYNGEE.

J is TRBJ2-1 and V is TRBV5-1, with 10 bases lining up with TRBD2. Germline lookup yields CDR1 SGHRS and CDR2 YFSETQ. This CDR3 is built from 13 residues. The ends lost 0 bases at V and 9 bases at J; junction bases unmatched: 0. Written as DNA, the CDR3 is TGCGCCAGCAGCTTGGGACTAGCGGGTGAGCAGTTCTTC. Translated: CASSLGLAGEQFF.

In this sample, this clone turned up a few times. The rearrangement links TRBV10-2 to TRBJ2-6; D uncertain. The V end lost 4 bases, the J end lost 0 bases, and 10 bases lay between the germline ends. The CDR3 runs to 16 residues. Germline loops: CDR1 WSHSY, CDR2 SAAADI. This CDR3 is CASSGERLSGANVLTF. The CDR3 DNA follows: TGCGCCAGCAGTGGAGAACGGCTCTCTGGGGCCAACGTCCTGACTTTC.

This chain joins TRBV30 and TRBJ1-5; a possible D gene is TRBD1 (6 bases). The length of the CDR3 is 14 residues. Germline CDR1 GTSNPN, CDR2 SVGIG (reference sequence). Trimming left V 3 bases short and J 3 bases short, with 12 bases between. DNA for the CDR3: TGTGCCTGGAGCCACACAGGGTTCAATCAGCCCCAGCATTTT. Protein sequence: CAWSHTGFNQPQHF.

The rearrangement links TRBV25-1 to TRBJ2-5; no reliable D call. CDR3 length: 10 residues. Germline assignment: CDR1 MGHDK and CDR2 SYGVNS. Trimming took 6 bases from V and 2 from J, leaving 1 base between them. The chain's CDR3 is CASRQETQYF. The CDR3 region has the DNA TGTGCCAGCAGACAAGAGACCCAGTACTTC.

The rearrangement joins TRBV10-3 to TRBJ2-5; D ambiguous. The V end lost 1 base, the J end lost 0 bases, and 9 bases lay between the germline ends. This CDR3 has 15 residues. CDR1 is ENHRY and CDR2 is SYGVKD in the germline V gene. DNA for the CDR3: TGTGCCATCAGTGAGTTGTCAGGCTACCAAGAGACCCAGTACTTC. Translation gives CAISELSGYQETQYF.

The CDR3 nucleotides read TGTGCCAGCTCAAGTGTGTCCGGGACAGGAGTTAACTATGGCTACACCTTC. Translating it yields CASSSVSGTGVNYGYTF. V usage is TRBV18 and J usage is TRBJ1-2; 8 positions match TRBD1. The germline gives CDR1 KGHSH, CDR2 LQKENI. Trimming removed 5 bases from V and 1 base from J; junction bases left unmatched: 12. CDR3 length equals 17 residues.

V is TRBV6-5 and J is TRBJ1-2; D might be TRBD1 (5 bases). V was pared by 6 bases and J by 2 bases, with 16 bases between. The germline CDR1 and CDR2 sequences are MNHEY and SVGAGI. The CDR3 runs to 15 residues. The CDR3 protein is CASSQKVYRNYGYTF. DNA of the CDR3: TGTGCCAGCAGCCAAAAAGTTTACAGGAACTATGGCTACACCTTC.